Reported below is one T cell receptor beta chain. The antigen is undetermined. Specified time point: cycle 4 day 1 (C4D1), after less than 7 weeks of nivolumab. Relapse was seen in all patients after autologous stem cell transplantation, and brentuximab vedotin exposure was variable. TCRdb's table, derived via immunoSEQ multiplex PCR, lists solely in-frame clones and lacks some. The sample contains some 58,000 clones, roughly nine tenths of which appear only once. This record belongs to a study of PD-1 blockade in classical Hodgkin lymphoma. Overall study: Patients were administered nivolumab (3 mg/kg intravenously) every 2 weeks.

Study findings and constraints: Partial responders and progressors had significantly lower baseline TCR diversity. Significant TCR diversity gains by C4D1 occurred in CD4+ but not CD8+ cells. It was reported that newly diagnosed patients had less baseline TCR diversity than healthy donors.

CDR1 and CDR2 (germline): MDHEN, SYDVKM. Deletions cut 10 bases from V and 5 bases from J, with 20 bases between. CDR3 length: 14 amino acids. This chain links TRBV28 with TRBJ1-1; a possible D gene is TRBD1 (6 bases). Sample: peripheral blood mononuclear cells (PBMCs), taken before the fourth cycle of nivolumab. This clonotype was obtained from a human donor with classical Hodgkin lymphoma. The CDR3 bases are TGTGCCACCACACCACCCACAGGGTCGACTGAAGCTTTCTTT. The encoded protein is CATTPPTGSTEAFF.